Listed below are T cell receptor beta chains from one sample, sequenced in a study of T cell clones after liver transplantation. The table came from immunoSEQ multiplex PCR; TCRdb's copy has only in-frame clones and leaves some out. The sample lists around 100,000 clones; around four fifths were seen once. This material consisted of CD4+ T cells from blood, taken approximately 45 months after liver transplant. The source is a human patient who received a liver transplant. The graft donor may have contributed some T cells. Both conserved end residues are trimmed from each CDR3.

>TRBV9|TRBJ1-3
ASSVGLIYRDSQRNTIY
>TRBV9|TRBJ1-3
ASSQGQGLNSGNTIY
>TRBV5-6|TRBJ2-7
ASSKDSTFFEQY
>TRBV28|TRBJ2-3
ASSLAGREADTQY
>TRBV19|TRBJ1-5
ASSMGANSNQPQH
>TRBV11-2|TRBJ2-2
ASSTGTGGITGELF
>TRBV12-5|TRBJ2-3
ASGLASLGDTQY
>TRBV7-2|TRBJ2-3
ASSKLLGDTQY
>TRBV6-1|TRBJ2-1
ASSERAGASGRTPNEQF
>TRBV27|TRBJ2-3
ASSPQFRLADTQY
>TRBV18|TRBJ2-7
ASGGQGVSYEQY
>TRBV18|TRBJ2-3
ASSPGLADTDTQY
>TRBV9|TRBJ2-1
ASSVKGSGVLQF
>TRBV2|TRBJ2-7
ASSEKGWGEQY
>TRBV7-9|TRBJ2-7
ASTPVLTTYEQY